This TCR beta chain was profiled in a study of blood T cell repertoires in COVID-19. About the research overall: T cells, B-cell-depleted T cells, or PBMCs supplied cDNA or gDNA.

This clone occurred once. As handled by the study authors: Nucleated cell number was recorded as an estimate derived from reference gene primer amplification. The repertoire was sequenced with immunoSEQ multiplex PCR; TCRdb's copy has only in-frame clones and lacks some. Clone size and the V and J calls come from that table; the DNA yielded D and trimming. The sample lists about 73,000 clones; roughly 80% were seen once. With V trimmed by 6 bases and J by 4 bases, 11 bases remained unmatched. Germline-derived CDR1 and CDR2 are SNHLY and FYNNEI. This CDR3 region has 16 residues. The source of this sequence is a man aged 55 to 70 with acute or convalescent COVID-19. Sequencing input: peripheral blood. The rearrangement joins TRBV2 to TRBJ2-2; TRBD1 agrees at 7 bases. This CDR3 is CASSQGGAWSTGELFF. As DNA, the CDR3 is TGTGCCAGCAGCCAAGGGGGCGCTTGGAGCACCGGGGAGCTGTTTTTT.